These T cell receptor beta chains were read from a single sample in a study of cytomegalovirus exposure and HLA in healthy donors. Libraries were prepared by immunoSEQ multiplex PCR; TCRdb keeps only in-frame clonotypes and omits some of them. The top ten hold around 3.6% of the sample, which has 150,000 to 200,000 clones, over 65% seen once. The sequencing sample was made of PBMCs. All receptors come from a man in his forties in good health and CMV-seropositive. The CDR3 runs from the conserved cysteine through the conserved F or W. Each record gives: J gene, D gene, V gene, clone size, CDR3 DNA, CDR3 protein. The D gene is left open where the match is weak. Some rows mark clone size as missing; the rest say once, few, many or name a class of expanded clone.

TRBJ1-4 TRBD1 TRBV7-9 NA TGTGCCAGCAGCGGGGACAGAACTAATGAAAAACTGTTTTTT CASSGDRTNEKLFF
TRBJ2-1 TRBD2 TRBV13 NA TGTGCCAGCAGCTCCTCGGGACTAGCGGGAGAAAATGAGCAGTTCTTC CASSSSGLAGENEQFF
TRBJ1-1 TRBD1 TRBV10-3 NA TGTGCCATCAGTCCTATCAAACCGGGACAGACGAACACTGAAGCTTTCTTT CAISPIKPGQTNTEAFF
TRBJ2-7 TRBD1 TRBV27 NA TGTGCCAGCAGCCGGACAGGGAGATACGAGCAGTACTTC CASSRTGRYEQYF
TRBJ2-3 NA TRBV5-1 NA TGCGCCAGCAGCTTGGCGGCGGAATCTAGCACAGATACGCAGTATTTT CASSLAAESSTDTQYF
TRBJ2-4 NA TRBV28 NA TGTGCCAGCAGTACTTTTCGGGGAGCCAAAAACATTCAGTACTTC CASSTFRGAKNIQYF
TRBJ2-1 TRBD2 TRBV7-2 NA TGTGCCAGCAGCTTACTAGCGGGAGGGTACAATGAGCAGTTCTTC CASSLLAGGYNEQFF
TRBJ1-3 NA TRBV25-1 few TGTGCCAGCAGTGAATATAAGACAGCTGCCTCTGGAAACACCATATATTTT CASSEYKTAASGNTIYF
TRBJ1-1 NA TRBV11-2 NA TGTGCCAGCAGCTCACTGCGGGACGGCAGAATGAACACTGAAGCTTTCTTT CASSSLRDGRMNTEAFF
TRBJ1-6 TRBD1 TRBV10-3 once TGTGCCGCCCGGACAGGGGATAATTCACCCCTCCACTTT CAARTGDNSPLHF
TRBJ1-6 NA TRBV19 NA TGTGCCAGTAGTCGGGATTTTGGGTCACCCCTCCACTTT CASSRDFGSPLHF
TRBJ2-5 NA TRBV27 NA TGTGCCAGCAGTCCAGGACTGGAAGGTGAGACCCAGTACTTC CASSPGLEGETQYF
TRBJ1-2 TRBD1 TRBV19 NA TGTGCCAGCGTTAATCGGGACAGGGGGTTCGGCTACACCTTC CASVNRDRGFGYTF
TRBJ2-1 TRBD2 TRBV7-2 NA TGTGCCAGCAGCCCTCTGGCGGGAGACGGCTACAATGAGCAGTTCTTC CASSPLAGDGYNEQFF
TRBJ1-6 TRBD1 TRBV28 NA TGTGCCAGCAGAGCTGGGGACAGGGCTTTGTCACCCCTCCACTTT CASRAGDRALSPLHF
TRBJ1-5 NA TRBV5-5 NA TGTGCCAGCAGCCCACCCGGGAATCAGCCCCAGCATTTT CASSPPGNQPQHF
TRBJ2-7 TRBD1 TRBV4-2 NA TGTGCCAGCAGCCCTGACAGGGCTCTCTACGAGCAGTACTTC CASSPDRALYEQYF
TRBJ1-2 NA TRBV5-5 NA TGTGCCAGCAGCAATGGAGGGTATGGCTACACCTTC CASSNGGYGYTF
TRBJ1-6 NA TRBV6-5 NA TGTGCCAGCAGTGGAGACAGGATTGGGTCACCCCTCCACTTT CASSGDRIGSPLHF
TRBJ2-1 NA TRBV7-9 NA TGTGCCAGCAGCTTAGACCTACAGGGTCGGTTCTTC CASSLDLQGRFF
TRBJ2-2 TRBD1 TRBV6-5 NA TGTGCCAGCAGCAGGGACAGGGTATCCACCGGGGAGCTGTTTTTT CASSRDRVSTGELFF
TRBJ1-4 NA TRBV4-2 NA TGTGCCAGCAGCCGCCCAAACCGGGGTCAGCGGGAAAAACTGTTTTTT CASSRPNRGQREKLFF
TRBJ1-4 TRBD1 TRBV28 NA TGTGCCAGCAGTTCACCCGCAGGGGGCCCAAATGAAAAACTGTTTTTT CASSSPAGGPNEKLFF
TRBJ1-1 NA TRBV6-1 once TGTGCCAGCAGCGGACAGACTGACACTGAAGCTTTCTTT CASSGQTDTEAFF
TRBJ2-4 NA TRBV6-6 NA TGTGCCAGCAGGGAGGTAGCCCACAACATTCAGTACTTC CASREVAHNIQYF
TRBJ2-3 TRBD1 TRBV7-9 NA TGTGCCAGCAGCTTTACAGGGGGAAGCACAGATACGCAGTATTTT CASSFTGGSTDTQYF
TRBJ1-5 TRBD1 TRBV7-2 NA TGTGCCAGCAGCTTGAGGGGGGGGACAGGGTATAGCAATCAGCCCCAGCATTTT CASSLRGGTGYSNQPQHF
TRBJ1-4 TRBD1 TRBV6-5 NA TGTGCCAGCAGTTCCCCGGGACAGGGGGAAAAACTGTTTTTT CASSSPGQGEKLFF
TRBJ2-3 TRBD2 TRBV7-3 NA TGTGCCAGCAGTGTTACTAGCGGGGGGACAGATACGCAGTATTTT CASSVTSGGTDTQYF
TRBJ2-1 TRBD2 TRBV5-1 NA TGCGCCAGCAGCTTGGGAGGGACTAGGTACAATGAGCAGTTCTTC CASSLGGTRYNEQFF
TRBJ2-3 NA TRBV4-3 NA TGCGCCAGCAGCCAAGCTTGGGGGGGCTCCACAGATACGCAGTATTTT CASSQAWGGSTDTQYF
TRBJ2-7 TRBD2 TRBV11-3 NA TGTGCCCGCCCAGCGGAGCTAGCGGGAGAGAAATACGAGCAGTACTTC CARPAELAGEKYEQYF
TRBJ2-1 NA TRBV7-2 once TGTGCCAGCAGCTTAAGGGCCCGACAGCTACCGAATGAGCAGTTCTTC CASSLRARQLPNEQFF
TRBJ1-1 TRBD1 TRBV2 NA TGTGCCAGCAGTGAAGGGGGGGACAGGGCGGTCGGTGAAGCTTTCTTT CASSEGGDRAVGEAFF
TRBJ2-1 TRBD2 TRBV4-1 NA TGCGCCAGCAGCCGCTTACCTAGCGCGGGGGGATACGGACTTAGCTCCTACAATGAGCAGTTCTTC CASSRLPSAGGYGLSSYNEQFF
TRBJ2-3 TRBD2 TRBV4-3 NA TGCGCCAGCAGCCAAGATCTATGGACTAGCGGGAGAGGAGATACGCAGTATTTT CASSQDLWTSGRGDTQYF
TRBJ1-5 NA TRBV5-8 NA TGTGCCAGCAGCCAGGGCCTCCCCATCGGCAATCAGCCCCAGCATTTT CASSQGLPIGNQPQHF
TRBJ2-1 TRBD1 TRBV9 NA TGTGCCAGCAGCGTAGAGGTCCCCCCGGACAGGGGCTTGTGCAATGAGCAGTTCTTC CASSVEVPPDRGLCNEQFF
TRBJ2-1 TRBD2 TRBV2 NA TGTGCCGGCTCGAACTTGGGGCTAGCGGGAGGCCTTTACAATGAGCAGTTCTTC CAGSNLGLAGGLYNEQFF
TRBJ1-3 NA TRBV5-1 NA TGCGCCAGCAGCTTGGCAGGGATCTCTGGAAACACCATATATTTT CASSLAGISGNTIYF
TRBJ1-4 TRBD1 TRBV18 NA TGTGCCAGCTCACCTGAACAGGGGTTTGAAAAACTGTTTTTT CASSPEQGFEKLFF
TRBJ2-3 NA TRBV5-1 NA TGCGCCAGCAGCACCGTCGGGGGGCTGGATACGCAGTATTTT CASSTVGGLDTQYF
TRBJ2-2 NA TRBV11-3 NA TGTGCCAGCAGCTTATTGACGGGAGCGCCCGGGGAGCTGTTTTTT CASSLLTGAPGELFF
TRBJ1-1 NA TRBV2 NA TGTGCCAGCAGTAATGGAGGGAACACTGAAGCTTTCTTT CASSNGGNTEAFF
TRBJ1-6 NA TRBV7-4 NA TGTGCCAGCAGCTTACAGGACAGCGAGAATTCACCCCTCCACTTT CASSLQDSENSPLHF